These T cell receptor beta chains were read from a single sample in a study of T cell responses to AZD1222 COVID-19 vaccine. Clones were sequenced by immunoSEQ multiplex PCR, and TCRdb holds only the in-frame ones, with some missing. The table has 90,000 to 150,000 clones, roughly nine tenths seen once. The input for sequencing was peripheral blood, taken on day 0 of AZD1222 vaccination. All receptors derive from an adult in good health. CDR3s include the opening cysteine and the closing phenylalanine or tryptophan. Each record gives: V gene, CDR3 protein.

>TRBV18
CASSPKPGEKDSQNIQYF
>TRBV15
CATSRGGLAHEGSGELFF
>TRBV5-1
CASSLAGAANTEAFF
>TRBV28
CASSLSSDYGYTF
>TRBV28
CASTRSGYEQYF
>TRBV29-1
CSVVQGGQPQHF
>TRBV30
CAFRPGGNQPQHF
>TRBV14
CASSQVPLAGATDTQYF
>TRBV4-1
CASSQVPTSPNEQFF
>TRBV29-1
CSVAGPSGVSYEQYF
>TRBV6-5
CASSRQELSYEQYF
>TRBV15
CATSRGLAGGETQYF
>TRBV28
CASSLGSGGGWEKLFF
>TRBV5-1
CASGQGGSSGANVLTF
>TRBV7-9
CASDRMNTEAFF
>TRBV19
CASSISAGLANSYNEQFF
>TRBV4-1
CASSHGQGPYGYTF
>TRBV19
CASYPTGAGNTIYF
>TRBV9
CASSVTGTGEAFF
>TRBV5-4
CASSLELAGGLYTQYF
>TRBV5-4
CASSLQAGYGYTF
>TRBV27
CASRFSPSGTSGRGNTGELFF
>TRBV28
CASSPTPWATGELFF
>TRBV6-5
CASSYSIMGRGDGYTF
>TRBV3-1/TRBV3-2
CASSREILLTGELFF
>TRBV14
CASSQITARRAPNYNEQFF
>TRBV28
CASSLGGSYGYTF
>TRBV30
CAWSVSVDRGSGNTIYF
>TRBV12-2
CERSDPNEQFF
>TRBV28
CASSPRGPYGYTF
>TRBV9
CASSTYSGQLSGNTIYF
>TRBV5-1
CASSLGPGSQPQHF
>TRBV19
CASSIGANTGELFF
>TRBV28
CASSLTGLSEQFF
>TRBV15
CATSRDSGPRETQYF
>TRBV6-1
CASSEGQSTTKQYF
>TRBV9
CASSAGRSGELFF
>TRBV4-1
CASSQEGGRPNEKLFF
>TRBV6-2/TRBV6-3
CASSYLGGVNTEAFF
>TRBV15
CATSAGGGQTNYGYTF
>TRBV5-1
CASSQGQGSYNEQFF
>TRBV12-2
CASRLALTGEAYEQYF
>TRBV28
CASSKQRYSNQPQHF
>TRBV7-9
CASSPGSSYNSPLHF
>TRBV11-3
CASSLEGAGHPTPRGQPQHF
>TRBV5-1
CASSRGTGDEQYF
>TRBV7-7
CASSLYGSSYNEQFF
>TRBV2
CASSVSSGIEEQYF
>TRBV29-1
CSVLSGSNYGYTF
>TRBV18
CASSSGQSGSGNTIYF
>TRBV28
CASLETGAGNTIYF
>TRBV5-5
CASSSPGSGSPLHF
>TRBV30
CAWRELETQYF
>TRBV19
CASSIWVEGLNTEAFF
>TRBV18
CASSPDTAVTEAFF